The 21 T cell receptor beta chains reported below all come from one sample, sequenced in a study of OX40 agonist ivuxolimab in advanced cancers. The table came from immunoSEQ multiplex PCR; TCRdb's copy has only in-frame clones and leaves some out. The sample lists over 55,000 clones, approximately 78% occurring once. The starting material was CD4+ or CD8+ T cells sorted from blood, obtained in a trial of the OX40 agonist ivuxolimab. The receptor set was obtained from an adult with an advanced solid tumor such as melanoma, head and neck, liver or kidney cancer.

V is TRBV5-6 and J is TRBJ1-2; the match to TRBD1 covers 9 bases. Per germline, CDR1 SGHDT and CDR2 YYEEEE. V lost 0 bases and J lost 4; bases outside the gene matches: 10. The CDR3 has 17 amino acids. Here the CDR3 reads CASSLGITGGAGYGYTF. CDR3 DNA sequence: TGTGCCAGCAGCTTGGGGATAACAGGGGGCGCCGGCTATGGCTACACCTTC.

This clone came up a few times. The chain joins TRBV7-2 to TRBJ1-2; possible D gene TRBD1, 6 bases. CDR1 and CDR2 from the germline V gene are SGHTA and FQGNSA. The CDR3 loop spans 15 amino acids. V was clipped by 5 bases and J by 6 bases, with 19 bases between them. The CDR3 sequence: CASSLIFFAGDGYTF. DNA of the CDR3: TGTGCCAGCAGCCTCATTTTTTTTGCAGGGGATGGCTACACCTTC.

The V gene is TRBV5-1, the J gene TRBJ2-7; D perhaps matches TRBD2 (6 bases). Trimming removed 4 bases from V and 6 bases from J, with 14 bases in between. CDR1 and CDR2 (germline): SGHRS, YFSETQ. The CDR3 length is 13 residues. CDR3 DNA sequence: TGCGCCAGCAGCGAGGTCATGGGGGGCGAGCAGTACGTC. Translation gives CASSEVMGGEQYV.

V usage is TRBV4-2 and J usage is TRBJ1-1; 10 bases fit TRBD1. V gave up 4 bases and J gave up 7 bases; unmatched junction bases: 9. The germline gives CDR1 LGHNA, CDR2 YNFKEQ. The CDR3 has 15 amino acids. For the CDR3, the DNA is TGTGCCAGCAGCCGTAGACAGGGGGCGCGTGGTGAAGCTTTCTTT. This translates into CASSRRQGARGEAFF.

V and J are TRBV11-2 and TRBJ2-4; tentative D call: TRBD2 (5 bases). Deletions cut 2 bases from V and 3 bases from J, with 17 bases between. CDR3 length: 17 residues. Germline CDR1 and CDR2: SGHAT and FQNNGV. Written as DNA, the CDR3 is TGTGCCAGCAGCTTACGTGTCGCTAGCTGGTACAAAAACATTCAGTACTTC. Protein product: CASSLRVASWYKNIQYF.

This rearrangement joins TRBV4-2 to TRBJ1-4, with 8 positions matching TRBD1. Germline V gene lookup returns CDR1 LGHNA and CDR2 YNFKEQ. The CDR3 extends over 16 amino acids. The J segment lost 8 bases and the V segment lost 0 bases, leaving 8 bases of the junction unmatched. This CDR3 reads CASSQDGTGGEEKLFF. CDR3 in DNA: TGTGCCAGCAGCCAAGATGGTACAGGGGGGGAGGAAAAACTGTTTTTT.

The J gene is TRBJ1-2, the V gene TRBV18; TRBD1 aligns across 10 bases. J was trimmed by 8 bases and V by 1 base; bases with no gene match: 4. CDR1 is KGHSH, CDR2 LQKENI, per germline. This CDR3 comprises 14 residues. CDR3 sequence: CASSPQTGGVGYTF. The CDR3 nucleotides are TGTGCCAGCTCACCACAGACAGGGGGCGTAGGCTACACCTTC.

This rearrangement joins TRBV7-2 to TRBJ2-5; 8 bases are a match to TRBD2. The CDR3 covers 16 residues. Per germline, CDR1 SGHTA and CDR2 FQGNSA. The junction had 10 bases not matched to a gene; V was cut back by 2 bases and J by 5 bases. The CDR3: CASSLRLAGLGETQYF. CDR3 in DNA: TGTGCCAGCAGCTTACGATTAGCGGGATTAGGGGAGACCCAGTACTTC.

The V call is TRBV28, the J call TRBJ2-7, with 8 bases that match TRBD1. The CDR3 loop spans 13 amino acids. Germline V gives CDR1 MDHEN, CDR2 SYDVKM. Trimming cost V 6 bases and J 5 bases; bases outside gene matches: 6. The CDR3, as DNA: TGTGCCAGCAGCACGCAGGGGGCTCACGAGCAGTACTTC. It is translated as CASSTQGAHEQYF.

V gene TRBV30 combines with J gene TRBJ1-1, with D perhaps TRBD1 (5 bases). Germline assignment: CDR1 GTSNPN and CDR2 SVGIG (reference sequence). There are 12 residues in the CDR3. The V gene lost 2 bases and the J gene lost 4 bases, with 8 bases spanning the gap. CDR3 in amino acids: CAWSPGSTEAFF. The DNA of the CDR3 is TGTGCCTGGAGTCCAGGGTCCACTGAAGCTTTCTTT. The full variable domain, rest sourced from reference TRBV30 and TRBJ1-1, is SQTIHQWPATLVQPVGSPLSLECTVEGTSNPNLYWYRQAAGRGLQLLFYSVGIGQISSEVPQNLSASRPQDRQFILSSKKLLLSDSGFYLCAWSPGSTEAFFGQGTRLTVV.

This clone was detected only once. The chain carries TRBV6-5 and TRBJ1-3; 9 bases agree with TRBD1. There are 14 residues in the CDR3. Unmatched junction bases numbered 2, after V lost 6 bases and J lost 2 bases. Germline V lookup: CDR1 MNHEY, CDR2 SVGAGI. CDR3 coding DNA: TGTGCCAGCAGACGACAGGGGGCTGGAAACACCATATATTTT. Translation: CASRRQGAGNTIYF.

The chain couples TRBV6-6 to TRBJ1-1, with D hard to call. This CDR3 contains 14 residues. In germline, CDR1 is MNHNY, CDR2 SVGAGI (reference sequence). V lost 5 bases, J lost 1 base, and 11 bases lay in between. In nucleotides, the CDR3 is TGTGCCAGCAGTCTACCGGTAGGGAACACTGAAGCTTTCTTT. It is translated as CASSLPVGNTEAFF.

The CDR3 DNA reads TGTGCCAGCAGCCGCCCCCCAGGGGTTGAGCAGTACGTC. Protein sequence: CASSRPPGVEQYV. The rearrangement joins TRBV5-6 to TRBJ2-7; D possibly corresponds to TRBD1 (6 bases). Trimming took off 4 bases at V and 7 bases at J, with 15 bases between the two ends. This CDR3 has 13 amino acids. Germline V gene lookup returns CDR1 SGHDT and CDR2 YYEEEE.

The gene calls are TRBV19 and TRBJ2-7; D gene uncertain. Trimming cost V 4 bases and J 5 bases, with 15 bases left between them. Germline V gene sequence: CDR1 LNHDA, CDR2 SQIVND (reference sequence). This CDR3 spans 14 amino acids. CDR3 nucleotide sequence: TGTGCCAGTAGTACCACGCTTCGGATCGACGAGCAGTACTTC. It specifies CASSTTLRIDEQYF.

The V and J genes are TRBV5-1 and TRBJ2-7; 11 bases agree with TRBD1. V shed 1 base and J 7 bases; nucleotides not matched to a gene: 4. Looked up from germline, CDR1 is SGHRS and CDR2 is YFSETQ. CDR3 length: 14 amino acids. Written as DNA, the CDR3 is TGCGCCAGCAGCTTGTGGACAGGGGGCGATGAGCAGTACTTC. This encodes CASSLWTGGDEQYF.

CDR3 in amino acids: CASRYRGGDTEAFF. CDR3 nucleotides: TGTGCCAGCAGATACAGGGGTGGCGACACTGAAGCTTTCTTT. The chain joins TRBV6-1 to TRBJ1-1; 7 bases fit TRBD1. The CDR3 is 14 amino acids. CDR1 and CDR2 (germline): MNHNS, SASEGT. V lost 6 bases and J lost 3; bases outside the gene matches: 7.

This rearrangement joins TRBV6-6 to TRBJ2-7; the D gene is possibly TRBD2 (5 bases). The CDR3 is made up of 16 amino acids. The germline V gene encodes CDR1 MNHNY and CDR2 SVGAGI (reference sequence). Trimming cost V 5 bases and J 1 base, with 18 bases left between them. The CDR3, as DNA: TGTGCCAGCAGTCCTGGTACTAGTCGGGCTTCCTACGAGCAGTACGTC. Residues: CASSPGTSRASYEQYV.

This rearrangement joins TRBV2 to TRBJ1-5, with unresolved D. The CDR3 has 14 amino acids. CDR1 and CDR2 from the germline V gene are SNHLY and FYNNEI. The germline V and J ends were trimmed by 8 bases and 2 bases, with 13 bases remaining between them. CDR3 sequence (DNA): TGTGCCAGCGGACCCGTTTTAGGCAATCAGCCCCAGCATTTT. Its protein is CASGPVLGNQPQHF.

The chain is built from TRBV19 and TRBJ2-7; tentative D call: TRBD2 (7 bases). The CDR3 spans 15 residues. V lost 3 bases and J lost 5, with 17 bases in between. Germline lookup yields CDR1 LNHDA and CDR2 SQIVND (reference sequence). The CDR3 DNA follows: TGTGCCAGTAGTATTGCGACTAGGGGGGGACACGAGCAGTACGTC. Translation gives CASSIATRGGHEQYV.

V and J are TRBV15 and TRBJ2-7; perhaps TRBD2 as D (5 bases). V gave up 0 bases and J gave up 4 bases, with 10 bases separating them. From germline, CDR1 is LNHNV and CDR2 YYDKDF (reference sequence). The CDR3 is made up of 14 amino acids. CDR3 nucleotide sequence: TGTGCCACCAGCAGAGATCGACTACAATACGAGCAGTACTTC. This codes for CATSRDRLQYEQYF.

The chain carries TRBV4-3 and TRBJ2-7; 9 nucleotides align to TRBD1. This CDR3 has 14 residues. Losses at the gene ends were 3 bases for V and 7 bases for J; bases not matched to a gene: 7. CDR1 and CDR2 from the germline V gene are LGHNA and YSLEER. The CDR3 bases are TGCGCCAGCAGCCACACCACGGGACAGGGAGAGCAGTACTTC. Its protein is CASSHTTGQGEQYF.